Each of the 31 T cell receptor beta chains below was sequenced from the same sample in a study of T cell responses to AZD1222 COVID-19 vaccine (dated by TCRdb to about 2021). The protocol used for the library was the immunoSEQ multiplex PCR assay. Not all clones reach the TCRdb copy of this immuneACCESS table, which keeps in-frame sequences only. Checked studies attribute under half of the gap to unresolved V genes and leave the rest unexplained. The table for this sample lists about 82,000 clones; about nine tenths of them were counted only once. The ten largest clones add up to 5.7% of the sample. The meaning of the sample's time point label: baseline before first vaccination. Sequencing used peripheral blood, obtained on day 0 of AZD1222 vaccination. The receptors shown here come from an adult in good health.

The CDR3, as DNA: TGTGCCAGCAGTTTATCACCAGCTAACTATGGCTACACCTTC. Translating gives CASSLSPANYGYTF. This chain joins TRBV28 and TRBJ1-2; D not certain. The germline V and J ends were trimmed by 1 base and 0 bases, with 6 bases remaining between them. The CDR3 spans 14 residues. The germline gives CDR1 MDHEN, CDR2 SYDVKM.

The chain joins TRBV3-1 (or the pseudogene TRBV3-2) to TRBJ1-1, with no clear D. V gave up 4 bases and J gave up 0 bases, with 9 bases separating them. Germline V gene lookup returns CDR1 LGHDT and CDR2 YNNKEL (reference sequence). CDR3 length equals 14 residues. The CDR3 nucleotides read TGTGCCAGCAGCCTAGAAGGCATGAACACTGAAGCTTTCTTT. Protein product: CASSLEGMNTEAFF.

The rearrangement uses TRBV4-1 and TRBJ2-5; TRBD2 matches 12 bases. Germline V gives CDR1 MGHRA, CDR2 YSYEKL. The junction had 16 bases not matched to a gene; V was cut back by 6 bases and J by 2 bases. The CDR3 is 19 residues long. DNA for the CDR3: TGCGCCAGCAGTCACCAGGGGAGGCTAGCGGGGGGGCTGCAAGAGACCCAGTACTTC. Protein: CASSHQGRLAGGLQETQYF.

The chain uses TRBV24-1 and TRBJ2-1; D call uncertain. This CDR3 has 12 residues. V was shortened by 1 base and J by 7 bases, with 4 bases between the two germline ends. CDR1 and CDR2 (germline): KGHDR, SFDVKD. CDR3 sequence (DNA): TGTGCCACCAGTGATTTCGGGAATGAGCAGTTCTTC. Its translation: CATSDFGNEQFF.

A few counts support this clone. The chain uses TRBV4-2 and TRBJ2-2; either TRBD1 or TRBD2 may supply D (5 bases each). From germline, CDR1 is LGHNA and CDR2 YNFKEQ. Deletions cut 0 bases from V and 1 base from J, with 15 bases between. CDR3 size: 18 residues. In nucleotides, the CDR3 is TGTGCCAGCAGCCAAGATAAAGGGGCGGGTGAGAACACCGGGGAGCTGTTTTTT. As protein: CASSQDKGAGENTGELFF.

V gene TRBV2 combines with J gene TRBJ1-2; no definite D call. CDR1 is SNHLY, CDR2 FYNNEI, per germline. This CDR3 contains 14 residues. Trimming removed 0 bases at V and 10 bases at J, with 15 bases between. The CDR3 DNA sequence: TGTGCCAGCAGTGAAGCGTACCCAAGCCGGCACTACACCTTC. Protein sequence: CASSEAYPSRHYTF. Drawing the rest from reference TRBV2 and TRBJ1-2, the complete variable domain is EPEVTQTPSHQVTQMGQEVILRCVPISNHLYFYWYRQILGQKVEFLVSFYNNEISEKSEIFDDQFSVERPDGSNFTLKIRSTKLEDSAMYFCASSEAYPSRHYTFGSGTRLTVV.

This clone was recorded once. This chain uses TRBV13 with TRBJ2-1; 9 bases align to TRBD1. CDR3 size: 17 residues. Germline lookup yields CDR1 PRHDT and CDR2 FYEKMQ (reference sequence). V shed 2 bases, J shed 6 bases, and the junction held 11 bases outside the gene matches. The CDR3: CASSLMGPGQGLNEQFF. The DNA for the CDR3 is TGTGCCAGCAGCTTAATGGGCCCGGGACAGGGTCTCAATGAGCAGTTCTTC.

This clone was observed a single time. This rearrangement joins TRBV27 to TRBJ1-6; D uncertain. The CDR3 is 14 amino acids. V lost 3 bases to trimming and J lost 2 bases, with 5 bases between them. Germline V gives CDR1 MNHEY, CDR2 SMNVEV (reference sequence). The DNA for the CDR3 is TGTGCCAGCAGTTTGAATCCCTATAATTCACCCCTCCACTTT. Amino acids: CASSLNPYNSPLHF.

This chain connects TRBV30 to TRBJ1-5; maybe TRBD1 (5 bases). CDR3 length: 17 residues. The ends were cut back, 0 bases at V and 7 bases at J, with 22 bases in the middle. Germline CDR1 is GTSNPN and CDR2 is SVGIG (reference sequence). The CDR3 DNA sequence: TGTGCCTGGAGTGTTGGGGGATACGGCCCCGCCGGGCAGCCCCAGCATTTT. This gives the protein CAWSVGGYGPAGQPQHF. Drawing the rest from reference TRBV30 and TRBJ1-5, the complete variable domain is SQTIHQWPATLVQPVGSPLSLECTVEGTSNPNLYWYRQAAGRGLQLLFYSVGIGQISSEVPQNLSASRPQDRQFILSSKKLLLSDSGFYLCAWSVGGYGPAGQPQHFGDGTRLSIL.

V is TRBV5-5 and J is TRBJ2-3; D perhaps matches TRBD2 (6 bases). CDR1 is SGHKS, CDR2 YYEKEE, per germline (reference sequence). V was cut by 4 bases and J by 2 bases, with 17 bases left in between. The CDR3 runs to 16 residues. In DNA, the CDR3 is TGTGCCAGCAGCCACCCCCCGGACTATCTCACAGATACGCAGTATTTT. Translated: CASSHPPDYLTDTQYF.

CDR3 nucleotide sequence: TGTGCCAGCAGCCAAGAGGAGGGTCTCAGAGGCTACACCTTC. Amino acid sequence: CASSQEEGLRGYTF. The rearrangement uses TRBV3-1 (or the pseudogene TRBV3-2) and TRBJ1-2; D unclear. Germline V lookup: CDR1 LGHDT, CDR2 YNNKEL (reference sequence). The CDR3 consists of 14 residues. Between the trimmed V and J ends, which lost 0 bases and 8 bases, there was a span of 13 bases.

The chain couples TRBV11-2 to TRBJ1-1; D ambiguous. V shed 6 bases and J shed 1 base, with 12 bases lying between them. The CDR3 spans 14 residues. CDR1 is SGHAT and CDR2 is FQNNGV in the germline V gene. CDR3 sequence (DNA): TGTGCCAGCAGGTGGTCGATGGGGAACACTGAAGCTTTCTTT. Translating gives CASRWSMGNTEAFF.

This sequence joins TRBV24-1 and TRBJ2-1; 10 bases agree with TRBD1. With V trimmed by 6 bases and J by 0 bases, 13 bases remained unmatched. Germline V gene data show CDR1 as KGHDR and CDR2 as SFDVKD. CDR3 length: 19 amino acids. In DNA, the CDR3 is TGTGCCACCAGTAGTCCCGGGACAGGGGTCCTCAACTCCTACAATGAGCAGTTCTTC. Translating it yields CATSSPGTGVLNSYNEQFF.

This sequence joins TRBV7-9 and TRBJ1-4; D is undetermined. The V end lost 5 bases, the J end lost 11 bases, and 12 bases lay between the germline ends. CDR3 length equals 12 residues. The germline CDR1 and CDR2 sequences are SEHNR and FQNEAQ (reference sequence). This CDR3 is CASSPISGKLFF. CDR3 nucleotide sequence: TGTGCCAGCAGCCCAATCTCAGGCAAACTGTTTTTT.

This sequence joins TRBV11-2 and TRBJ1-5, with D possibly matching TRBD1 (5 bases). Germline assignment: CDR1 SGHAT and CDR2 FQNNGV. The ends were cut back, 0 bases at V and 7 bases at J, with 22 bases in the middle. The length of the CDR3 is 18 residues. The CDR3 bases are TGTGCCAGCAGCTTAGATGCCCGGGGCCGTGGGGGTTCGCAGCCCCAGCATTTT. It translates to CASSLDARGRGGSQPQHF.

The V call is TRBV19, the J call TRBJ1-3; tentative D call: TRBD1 (6 bases). The germline V and J ends were trimmed by 3 bases and 2 bases, with 14 bases remaining between them. The CDR3 covers 16 residues. Germline lookup yields CDR1 LNHDA and CDR2 SQIVND (reference sequence). The CDR3 here is CASSIQGRSAGNTIYF. The CDR3 DNA follows: TGTGCCAGTAGTATCCAGGGGCGTTCGGCTGGAAACACCATATATTTT. The entire variable domain, with the rest obtained from reference TRBV19 and TRBJ1-3, is as follows: DGGITQSPKYLFRKEGQNVTLSCEQNLNHDAMYWYRQDPGQGLRLIYYSQIVNDFQKGDIAEGYSVSREKKESFPLTVTSAQKNPTAFYLCASSIQGRSAGNTIYFGEGSWLTVV.

The rearrangement links TRBV27 to TRBJ1-1, with a tentative D call TRBD1 (5 bases). Trimming removed 4 bases from V and 4 bases from J, with 13 bases in between. Germline assignment: CDR1 MNHEY and CDR2 SMNVEV (reference sequence). The CDR3 extends over 14 amino acids. In DNA form, the CDR3 reads TGTGCCAGCAGTTCAGGGTTTCTGGGCACTGAAGCTTTCTTT. Its protein product is CASSSGFLGTEAFF.

This rearrangement joins TRBV6-9 to TRBJ1-4; D gene unclear. This CDR3 has 10 residues. Germline V gene data show CDR1 as MNHGY and CDR2 as SVAAGI. CDR3 protein: CAKQREKLFF. For the CDR3, the DNA is TGTGCAAAACAGCGGGAAAAACTGTTTTTT.

This chain joins TRBV2 and TRBJ2-2; D gene unclear. V lost 6 bases to trimming and J lost 7 bases, with 6 bases between them. The CDR3 runs 11 residues. Germline CDR1 and CDR2: SNHLY and FYNNEI. CDR3 in DNA: TGTGCCAGCAGAGAGAACGGGGAGCTGTTTTTT. It codes for CASRENGELFF.

This chain connects TRBV19 to TRBJ2-2; D is perhaps TRBD1 or TRBD2 (5 bases each). V lost 1 base to trimming and J lost 5 bases, with 14 bases between them. The CDR3 length is 16 residues. Germline values: CDR1 LNHDA, CDR2 SQIVND (reference sequence). This CDR3 is CASSIGGAWGTGELFF. The CDR3 coding sequence is TGTGCCAGTAGTATAGGCGGCGCCTGGGGGACCGGGGAGCTGTTTTTT.

The V gene is TRBV9, the J gene TRBJ2-5; 9 nucleotides agree with TRBD1. V trimming: 3 bases; J trimming: 1 base; junction bases outside the gene matches: 7. This CDR3 has 16 amino acids. The germline gives CDR1 SGDLS, CDR2 YYNGEE. CDR3 DNA: TGTGCCAGCAGCGCCCGATTACAGGGGGCCCAAGAGACCCAGTACTTC. Encoded protein: CASSARLQGAQETQYF.

On this clone: A junction boundary mismatches the germline segment, possibly from a read error. The chain carries TRBV27 and TRBJ2-7; TRBD1 matches 12 bases. The CDR3 length is 14 residues. Germline V gives CDR1 MNHEY, CDR2 SMNVEV (reference sequence). The CDR3: CASCLGTGGGEQYF. The CDR3 DNA reads as TGTGCCAGCTGTTTGGGGACAGGGGGCGGGGAGCAGTACTTC.

A few counts support this clone. CDR3 in amino acids: CTSSHYGRSYNEQFF. The CDR3 DNA follows: TGCACCAGCAGCCACTATGGACGATCCTACAATGAGCAGTTCTTC. V and J are TRBV1 and TRBJ2-1. TRBV1 is a pseudogene locus. The CDR3 extends over 15 amino acids.

This chain uses TRBV28 with TRBJ2-3; TRBD1 is a possible D gene (5 bases). Germline V lookup: CDR1 MDHEN, CDR2 SYDVKM. V lost 6 bases and J 2 bases, leaving 18 bases between the germline ends. The CDR3 contains 16 residues. CDR3: CASRKRREGDTDTQYF. DNA of the CDR3: TGTGCCAGCAGGAAGCGCAGGGAAGGTGACACAGATACGCAGTATTTT.

The J gene is TRBJ2-2, the V gene TRBV7-3; perhaps TRBD1 as D (6 bases). The V end was cut by 3 bases, the J end by 0 bases, with 8 bases between. This CDR3 is built from 15 residues. Per the germline V gene, CDR1 is SGHTA and CDR2 is FQGTGA. For the CDR3, the DNA is TGTGCCAGCAGCTTGGACAGCACGAACACCGGGGAGCTGTTTTTT. Translation: CASSLDSTNTGELFF.

The chain links TRBV28 to TRBJ1-1; D is unclear. The CDR3 totals 12 residues. The V and J ends lost 3 bases and 0 bases respectively, with 2 bases between them. Germline V CDR1 and CDR2: MDHEN, SYDVKM. The chain's CDR3 is CASSLLNTEAFF. The CDR3 DNA is TGTGCCAGCAGTTTGTTGAACACTGAAGCTTTCTTT.

Only a few counts were recorded for this clone. This sequence joins TRBV7-2 and TRBJ1-6; tentatively, D is TRBD1 (5 bases). V lost 0 bases to trimming and J lost 10 bases, with 10 bases between them. From germline, CDR1 is SGHTA and CDR2 FQGNSA. The CDR3 length is 14 residues. The CDR3 reads CASSLAGVRSPLHF. The CDR3 coding sequence is TGTGCCAGCAGCTTAGCAGGGGTCAGGTCACCCCTCCACTTT.

The chain carries TRBV5-1 and TRBJ1-1, with 10 bases matching TRBD1. This CDR3 region has 15 residues. Germline CDR1 is SGHRS and CDR2 is YFSETQ. With V trimmed by 7 bases and J by 3 bases, 9 bases remained unmatched. CDR3 in DNA: TGCGCCAGCGGTGGACAGGGGGTTGGGGACACTGAAGCTTTCTTT. Protein: CASGGQGVGDTEAFF.

The table lists this clone with a count of one. This chain joins TRBV3-1 (or the pseudogene TRBV3-2) and TRBJ2-5, with D unresolved. Germline-derived CDR1 and CDR2 are LGHDT and YNNKEL (reference sequence). Trimming removed 1 base from V and 5 bases from J, with 2 bases in between. This CDR3 has 11 residues. In DNA form, the CDR3 reads TGTGCCAGCAGCCAAGGGGAGACCCAGTACTTC. Protein product: CASSQGETQYF.

The J gene is TRBJ2-3, the V gene TRBV12-3 or TRBV12-4, with no clear D. Deletions cut 5 bases from V and 0 bases from J, with 6 bases between. The CDR3 has 13 residues. The CDR3: CASSTPSTDTQYF. Here the CDR3 DNA reads TGTGCCAGCAGTACCCCTAGCACAGATACGCAGTATTTT.

V is TRBV13 and J is TRBJ1-1; perhaps TRBD1 as D (5 bases). The V gene's germline CDR1 is PRHDT and CDR2 FYEKMQ (reference sequence). Trimming cost V 4 bases and J 0 bases, with 21 bases left between them. This CDR3 spans 18 amino acids. CDR3 residues: CASSSLRGAGSLNTEAFF. The CDR3 region has the DNA TGTGCCAGCAGCTCCCTTAGGGGCGCGGGCTCATTGAACACTGAAGCTTTCTTT.